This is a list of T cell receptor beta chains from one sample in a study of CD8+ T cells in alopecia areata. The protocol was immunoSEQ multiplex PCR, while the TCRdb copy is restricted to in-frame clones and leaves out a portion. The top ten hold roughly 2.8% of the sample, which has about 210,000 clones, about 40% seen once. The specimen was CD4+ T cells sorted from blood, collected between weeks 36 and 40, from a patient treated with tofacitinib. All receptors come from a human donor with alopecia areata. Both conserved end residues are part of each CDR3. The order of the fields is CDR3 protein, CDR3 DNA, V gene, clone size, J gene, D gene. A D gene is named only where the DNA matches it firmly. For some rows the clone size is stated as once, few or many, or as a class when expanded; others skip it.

CASSSDPPLPDQPQHF,TGTGCCAGCAGCTCCGACCCCCCTCTGCCGGATCAGCCCCAGCATTTT,TRBV5-5,NA,TRBJ1-5,NA
CASSLEANEQFF,TGTGCCAGCAGTCTAGAGGCCAATGAGCAGTTCTTC,TRBV2,few,TRBJ2-1,NA
CASRPSTDTQYF,TGTGCCAGCAGACCTAGCACAGATACGCAGTATTTT,TRBV7-2,few,TRBJ2-3,NA
CAAGAAGGLYEQYF,TGTGCCGCCGGGGCAGCGGGAGGGCTCTACGAGCAGTACTTC,TRBV4-2,NA,TRBJ2-7,TRBD2
CASSSSGTGVSTEAFF,TGTGCCAGCAGCTCCTCCGGGACAGGGGTTAGCACTGAAGCTTTCTTT,TRBV7-9,NA,TRBJ1-1,TRBD1
CASRASHSGSTDTQYF,TGTGCCAGCAGGGCGTCCCACAGCGGGAGCACAGATACGCAGTATTTT,TRBV6-6,NA,TRBJ2-3,NA
CASSWTGGGGISNQPQHF,TGTGCCAGCAGTTGGACAGGAGGAGGGGGCATTAGCAATCAGCCCCAGCATTTT,TRBV27,few,TRBJ1-5,TRBD1
CASSLLAGGAYEQYF,TGCGCCAGCAGCTTACTAGCGGGAGGGGCCTACGAGCAGTACTTC,TRBV5-1,NA,TRBJ2-7,TRBD2
CACGGLVGETQYF,TGTGCCTGCGGCGGGCTAGTTGGGGAGACCCAGTACTTC,TRBV30,NA,TRBJ2-5,NA
CSVSRTGVANEKLFF,TGCAGCGTTTCCCGGACAGGGGTGGCTAATGAAAAACTGTTTTTT,TRBV29-1,few,TRBJ1-4,TRBD1
CASSFSGRGYEQYF,TGTGCCAGCAGCTTTAGCGGGAGGGGCTACGAGCAGTACTTC,TRBV5-4,NA,TRBJ2-7,TRBD2
CASSGGRGITDTQYF,TGTGCCAGTTCCGGCGGGAGGGGGATCACAGATACGCAGTATTTT,TRBV19,NA,TRBJ2-3,TRBD2
CATRPRETGELFF,TGTGCCACCCGACCTCGGGAAACCGGGGAGCTGTTTTTT,TRBV6-1,few,TRBJ2-2,NA
CASSFIPEGELFF,TGTGCCAGCAGCTTTATTCCAGAAGGGGAGCTGTTTTTT,TRBV11-3,few,TRBJ2-2,NA
CASSQWSGNYGYTF,TGTGCCAGCAGCCAATGGTCGGGGAACTATGGCTACACCTTC,TRBV16,NA,TRBJ1-2,NA
CASRTTVYYGYTF,TGTGCCAGCAGGACCACGGTCTACTATGGCTACACCTTC,TRBV2,NA,TRBJ1-2,NA
CSVENLVF,TGCAGCGTGGAGAATTTAGTCTTC,TRBV29-1,NA,TRBJ2-1,NA
CATSRDRGRNEQYF,TGTGCCACCAGCAGGGACAGGGGGCGAAACGAGCAGTACTTC,TRBV15,once,TRBJ2-7,TRBD1
CAWSAGDSRGNTEAFF,TGTGCCTGGAGCGCTGGGGACAGTCGGGGGAACACTGAAGCTTTCTTT,TRBV30,few,TRBJ1-1,TRBD1
CRAWSGLAEFF,TGCAGGGCGTGGAGTGGACTAGCGGAGTTCTTC,TRBV20-1,few,TRBJ2-1,TRBD2
CSVEDQRGGELFF,TGCAGCGTTGAAGATCAGCGAGGTGGGGAGCTGTTTTTT,TRBV29-1,few,TRBJ2-2,NA
CASVDLNQETQYF,TGCGCCAGCGTCGACTTAAACCAAGAGACCCAGTACTTC,TRBV5-1,NA,TRBJ2-5,NA
CASSPLGQGGTF,TGTGCCAGCTCACCGCTCGGACAGGGAGGCACCTTC,TRBV18,NA,TRBJ1-2,TRBD1
CASGHLAGGLNEQFF,TGTGCCAGCGGGCACCTAGCGGGAGGGCTCAATGAGCAGTTCTTC,TRBV6-5,NA,TRBJ2-1,TRBD2
CASTRDPSTNTQYF,TGCGCCAGCACCCGGGACCCTTCCACGAATACGCAGTATTTT,TRBV4-1,NA,TRBJ2-3,NA
CASSITLKATEAFF,TGTGCCAGTAGTATAACCCTAAAGGCCACTGAAGCTTTCTTT,TRBV19,NA,TRBJ1-1,NA
CASGTYEQYF,TGTGCCTCCGGAACATACGAGCAGTACTTC,TRBV28,few,TRBJ2-7,NA
CAWSPSFNNEQFF,TGTGCCTGGAGTCCCTCTTTTAACAATGAGCAGTTCTTC,TRBV30,NA,TRBJ2-1,NA
CAWSILGFEAFF,TGTGCCTGGAGTATTTTGGGATTTGAAGCTTTCTTT,TRBV30,NA,TRBJ1-1,NA
CASSLWGREYEQYF,TGTGCCAGCAGTTTATGGGGCAGGGAATACGAGCAGTACTTC,TRBV27,NA,TRBJ2-7,NA
CASSSVASGNQETQYF,TGTGCCAGCAGTTCAGTAGCTAGCGGGAACCAAGAGACCCAGTACTTC,TRBV27,few,TRBJ2-5,TRBD2
CSVGTSSDTQYF,TGCAGCGTGGGGACTAGCTCAGATACGCAGTATTTT,TRBV29-1,NA,TRBJ2-3,TRBD2